Sequencing of this TCR beta chain was carried out in a study of T cell clonality in common variable immunodeficiency. Study-level findings and limits: Reportedly, TCR beta sequences from common variable immunodeficiency showed fewer deletions and N-nucleotide insertions.

Germline lookup yields CDR1 MDHEN and CDR2 SYDVKM. V gave up 5 bases and J gave up 2 bases; unmatched junction bases: 5. The length of the CDR3 is 15 residues. By sample share, this clone is medium-sized. Its specificity is not known. The CDR3 end falls 3 residues outside the read, so it is completed with the germline J gene. This table comes from immunoSEQ multiplex PCR, and its TCRdb copy is limited to in-frame clones, with some not included. Observed in the sample are fewer than 40,000 clones, none of them singletons. Sequenced input: peripheral blood mononuclear cells. The sequence was obtained from a human donor with common variable immunodeficiency. This rearrangement joins TRBV28 to TRBJ2-1; 8 bases match TRBD2. CDR3 residues: CASSPRAGAYNEQFF. The sequenced CDR3 bases are TGTGCCAGCAGTCCCCGAGCGGGAGCCTACAATGAG.